Shown below are 8 T cell receptor beta chains from a single sample sequenced in a study of T-cell reconstitution after alpha-beta-depleted transplantation in children. Construction of the TCRbeta library involved unique molecular identifiers. TCRdb itself ran the PCR reads through MiXCR, one entry per CDR3 protein. This repertoire shows around 960,000 distinct CDR3 sequences, roughly 29% found once; its top ten account for about 28%. Sequenced material: PBMCs, mostly from graft donor cells, taken 360 days after TCRalphabeta/CD19-depleted stem cell transplant. The receptors originated from a boy under three years old who had a stem cell transplant for SCID, so the T cells may come from the graft donor.

The gene calls are TRBV29-1 and TRBJ1-2, with D unclear. V was clipped by 5 bases and J by 2 bases, with 9 bases between them. The length of the CDR3 is 12 residues. CDR1 is SQVTM and CDR2 is ANQGSEA in the germline V gene. CDR3 DNA: TGCAGCGTTCGTGGTGGGAACTATGGCTACACCTTC. It specifies CSVRGGNYGYTF.

This rearrangement joins TRBV25-1 to TRBJ2-5; the match to TRBD1 covers 10 bases. The CDR3 contains 14 residues. CDR1 is MGHDK and CDR2 is SYGVNS in the germline V gene. Losses at the gene ends were 3 bases for V and 5 bases for J; bases not matched to a gene: 3. CDR3 coding DNA: TGTGCCAGCAGTGAGACAGGGGGCAGGGAGACCCAGTACTTC. This encodes CASSETGGRETQYF.

The chain carries TRBV6-1 and TRBJ2-3; possibly TRBD1 for D (6 bases). Deletions cut 6 bases from V and 2 bases from J, with 18 bases between. From germline, CDR1 is MNHNS and CDR2 SASEGT. The CDR3 totals 16 residues. As DNA, the CDR3 is TGTGCCAGCAGCTCAGACAGGACGTTGGACACAGATACGCAGTATTTT. It yields the protein CASSSDRTLDTDTQYF.

This clonotype was recorded a few times. The chain links TRBV4-1 to TRBJ2-1, with TRBD2 matching over 9 bases. CDR1 MGHRA and CDR2 YSYEKL come from the germline V gene. CDR3 size: 16 residues. Germline trimming cut 4 bases from V and 4 bases from J; bases unmatched to any gene: 8. The CDR3 region is CASSRGAGGLYNEQFF. DNA of the CDR3: TGCGCCAGCAGCCGAGGAGCGGGGGGATTGTACAATGAGCAGTTCTTC.

The rearrangement links TRBV12-3 or TRBV12-4 to TRBJ2-7; 10 nucleotides agree with TRBD2. The trim removed 5 bases at V and 5 bases at J, leaving 12 bases unmatched. CDR3 length: 16 amino acids. CDR3 sequence reads: CASSPLRSGGRDEQYF. DNA for the CDR3: TGTGCCAGCAGTCCGCTGCGTAGCGGGGGGCGGGACGAGCAGTACTTC.

The chain couples TRBV20-1 to TRBJ2-6, with D perhaps TRBD1 (6 bases). Trimming pared 6 bases from V and 0 bases from J, leaving 15 bases between. The CDR3 is made up of 16 amino acids. The germline V gene encodes CDR1 DFQATT and CDR2 SNEGSKA (reference sequence). This CDR3 reads CSATFRRGSGANVLTF. CDR3 sequence (DNA): TGCAGTGCGACGTTCCGCAGGGGCTCTGGGGCCAACGTCCTGACTTTC.

J is TRBJ2-1 and V is TRBV7-9, with D tentatively TRBD1 (6 bases). CDR1 is SEHNR and CDR2 is FQNEAQ in the germline V gene (reference sequence). The V gene lost 5 bases and the J gene lost 0 bases, with 17 bases spanning the gap. The CDR3 has 17 residues. Here the CDR3 reads CASSNWVWDTSYNEQFF. CDR3 nucleotides: TGTGCCAGCAGCAACTGGGTTTGGGACACCTCCTACAATGAGCAGTTCTTC.

This clonotype was observed a handful of times. V usage is TRBV29-1 and J usage is TRBJ1-1, with TRBD1 as a possible D gene (6 bases). V was trimmed by 7 bases and J by 0 bases, leaving 15 bases between them. Per germline, CDR1 SQVTM and CDR2 ANQGSEA. This CDR3 is built from 14 residues. CDR3 protein: CSASQGPMNTEAFF. The CDR3 region has the DNA TGCAGCGCTTCACAGGGTCCCATGAACACTGAAGCTTTCTTT.